A single sample is the source of the 31 T cell receptor beta chains below, sequenced in a study of identical twins. TCRdb fed the 5' RACE reads into MiXCR, producing one record per CDR3 protein. The repertoire holds about 220,000 distinct CDR3 sequences, with approximately 9% as singletons. Sequencing input: memory (CD45RO+) T cells sorted from blood. These receptors all come from a woman between 18 and 29 years old in good health.

This clonotype was seen at least ten times. This chain joins TRBV12-3 or TRBV12-4 and TRBJ2-7, with unresolved D. Trimming stripped 1 base from V and 4 bases from J, with 2 bases between. CDR3 length: 11 residues. CDR3 in DNA: TGTGCCAGCAGTTTAGAATACGAGCAGTACTTC. Its protein product is CASSLEYEQYF.

The rearrangement links TRBV20-1 to TRBJ2-7; tentative D call: TRBD2 (5 bases). CDR3 length: 12 residues. With 3 bases removed from V and 3 bases from J, the gap between germline ends came to 9 bases. From germline, CDR1 is DFQATT and CDR2 SNEGSKA (reference sequence). CDR3: CSASGGLYEQYF. The CDR3 bases are TGCAGTGCTAGTGGCGGGCTCTACGAGCAGTACTTC.

V usage is TRBV9 and J usage is TRBJ2-7; 7 nucleotides align to TRBD2. Germline loops: CDR1 SGDLS, CDR2 YYNGEE. The CDR3 runs to 15 residues. V was pared by 3 bases and J by 5 bases, with 11 bases of the junction left unmatched. The CDR3 DNA follows: TGTGCCAGCAGCGCCCAGAGCGGGGCCGCCCACGAGCAGTACTTC. Amino acids: CASSAQSGAAHEQYF.

V is TRBV10-3 and J is TRBJ1-1; the D gene is possibly TRBD1 (6 bases). This CDR3 is built from 13 residues. Germline lookup yields CDR1 ENHRY and CDR2 SYGVKD. Trimming cost V 4 bases and J 1 base, with 7 bases left between them. The CDR3 bases are TGTGCCATCAGTGTAGGGGGGAACACTGAAGCTTTCTTT. Protein product: CAISVGGNTEAFF.

The V call is TRBV5-8, the J call TRBJ1-2; the match to TRBD1 covers 10 bases. The germline V gene encodes CDR1 SGHTS and CDR2 YDEGEE. There are 14 residues in the CDR3. With 4 bases clipped from V and 7 bases from J, the junction kept 7 bases outside the gene matches. CDR3 nucleotides: TGTGCCAGCAGCACGGGACAGGGGTGGCGTGGCTACACCTTC. Residues: CASSTGQGWRGYTF.

This clonotype was seen a few times. The rearrangement uses TRBV5-1 and TRBJ2-1; D unresolved. V was shortened by 0 bases and J by 4 bases, with 5 bases between the two germline ends. Per germline, CDR1 SGHRS and CDR2 YFSETQ. The CDR3 spans 13 residues. CDR3 protein: CASSLELYNEQFF. The CDR3 nucleotides read TGCGCCAGCAGCTTGGAGCTGTACAATGAGCAGTTCTTC.

There are a few counts of this clonotype. V and J are TRBV9 and TRBJ2-3, with 8 bases lining up with TRBD2. Trimming took 4 bases from V and 3 from J; bases not matched to a gene: 7. The CDR3 totals 15 residues. Germline CDR1 SGDLS, CDR2 YYNGEE. The CDR3 sequence is CASSPRGDLTDTQYF. The CDR3 bases are TGTGCCAGCAGCCCGCGGGGGGATCTTACAGATACGCAGTATTTT.

To note about this clonotype: One junction end does not reproduce the germline sequence, and a read error may be involved. The chain joins TRBV12-3 or TRBV12-4 to TRBJ2-3, with 7 positions matching TRBD1. The CDR3 is made up of 13 amino acids. As DNA, the CDR3 is TGTGCCAGCAGTTCGCTTAACCGGGACAGAAACTTTTTT. Protein: CASSSLNRDRNFF.

This sequence joins TRBV11-2 and TRBJ2-5; weak D call: TRBD1 (6 bases). The germline V gene encodes CDR1 SGHAT and CDR2 FQNNGV. Trimming removed 2 bases at V and 7 bases at J, with 14 bases between. There are 14 residues in the CDR3. The chain's CDR3 is CASSLRTESATQYF. CDR3 sequence (DNA): TGTGCCAGCAGCTTAAGGACAGAGTCAGCGACCCAGTACTTC. Looking up the rest from reference TRBV11-2 and TRBJ2-5 gives the full variable domain: EAGVAQSPRYKIIEKRQSVAFWCNPISGHATLYWYQQILGQGPKLLIQFQNNGVVDDSQLPKDRFSAERLKGVDSTLKIQPAKLEDSAVYLCASSLRTESATQYFGPGTRLLVL.

The chain has TRBV20-1 and TRBJ1-5, with 7 bases identical to TRBD1. Trimming cost V 6 bases and J 5 bases; bases outside gene matches: 10. The CDR3 has 14 residues. CDR1 and CDR2 (germline): DFQATT, SNEGSKA (reference sequence). The chain's CDR3 is CSASNDRAHQPQHF. The CDR3 region has the DNA TGCAGTGCGAGCAATGACAGGGCTCATCAGCCCCAGCATTTT.

The chain combines TRBV6-4 with TRBJ2-3; 12 nucleotides match TRBD2. CDR3 size: 16 residues. The germline V gene encodes CDR1 MRHNA and CDR2 SNTAGT. With 6 bases clipped from V and 3 bases from J, the junction kept 7 bases outside the gene matches. The CDR3 DNA reads TGTGCCAGCAGCGCGACTAGCGGGAGTGGAACAGATACGCAGTATTTT. It specifies CASSATSGSGTDTQYF.

This clonotype has only a few counts. This rearrangement joins TRBV6-1 to TRBJ2-1; TRBD1 matches at 9 bases. The ends lost 5 bases at V and 6 bases at J; junction bases unmatched: 2. Germline V CDR1 and CDR2: MNHNS, SASEGT. The CDR3 is 13 amino acids. Here the CDR3 reads CASSKTGGNEQFF. In DNA, the CDR3 is TGTGCCAGCAGTAAGACAGGGGGCAATGAGCAGTTCTTC.

This rearrangement joins TRBV5-5 to TRBJ2-1; D is uncertain. The V gene lost 4 bases and the J gene lost 7 bases, with 18 bases spanning the gap. Looked up from germline, CDR1 is SGHKS and CDR2 is YYEKEE (reference sequence). This CDR3 region has 15 residues. The CDR3 bases are TGTGCCAGCAGCCCAAAATCCTCGGGCAGAAATGAGCAGTTCTTC. It yields the protein CASSPKSSGRNEQFF.

This clonotype appeared a few times. This chain links TRBV29-1 with TRBJ2-2; 7 bases fit TRBD1. Germline CDR1 and CDR2: SQVTM and ANQGSEA. This CDR3 is 15 amino acids long. The V gene end was trimmed by 6 bases and the J gene end by 2 bases; junction bases not matched to a gene: 9. The CDR3 here is CSVSAGGINTGELFF. Written as DNA, the CDR3 is TGCAGCGTCTCAGCAGGGGGAATCAACACCGGGGAGCTGTTTTTT.

This clonotype was seen ten or more times. This chain links TRBV20-1 with TRBJ1-1, with 8 bases aligning to TRBD1. The CDR3 loop spans 11 amino acids. The germline gives CDR1 DFQATT, CDR2 SNEGSKA (reference sequence). Trimming cost V 6 bases and J 3 bases; bases outside gene matches: 0. The CDR3 DNA reads TGCAGTGCACAGGGGGACACTGAAGCTTTCTTT. Translation: CSAQGDTEAFF.

The chain is built from TRBV18 and TRBJ2-1; the D is unclear. Germline assignment: CDR1 KGHSH and CDR2 LQKENI. V lost 2 bases and J 12 bases, leaving 14 bases between the germline ends. The CDR3 sequence is 13 residues long. CDR3: CASSPGTTKGQFF. The CDR3 nucleotides read TGTGCCAGCTCACCAGGAACTACTAAGGGGCAGTTCTTC.

A few counts support this clonotype. The gene calls are TRBV18 and TRBJ1-1, with D possibly matching TRBD1 (5 bases). Germline V gene lookup returns CDR1 KGHSH and CDR2 LQKENI. The CDR3 runs to 15 residues. V lost 2 bases to trimming and J lost 10 bases, with 20 bases between them. The CDR3 bases are TGTGCCAGCTCACCAGGGACGGGCGGTAAGACGGTAGCTTTCTTT. It codes for CASSPGTGGKTVAFF.

This clonotype turned up a few times. The V and J genes are TRBV11-3 and TRBJ2-1; 9 nucleotides agree with TRBD1. Germline V gene lookup returns CDR1 SGHNT and CDR2 YENEEA. The CDR3 contains 17 residues. The ends lost 3 bases at V and 1 base at J; junction bases unmatched: 7. The CDR3 sequence: CASSFLKGQGSYNEQFF. The DNA for the CDR3 is TGTGCCAGCAGCTTTTTAAAGGGACAGGGATCCTACAATGAGCAGTTCTTC.

This clonotype came up a few times. The genes are TRBV9 and TRBJ2-3; no reliable D call. Germline lookup yields CDR1 SGDLS and CDR2 YYNGEE. The germline V and J ends were trimmed by 0 bases and 6 bases, with 11 bases remaining between them. The CDR3 extends over 14 amino acids. This chain's CDR3 is CASSVVEAPDTQYF. The CDR3 DNA sequence: TGTGCCAGCAGCGTAGTAGAAGCACCCGATACGCAGTATTTT.

This clonotype came up a few times. The chain has TRBV5-1 and TRBJ2-1; D call uncertain. Per germline, CDR1 SGHRS and CDR2 YFSETQ. Deletions cut 6 bases from V and 5 bases from J, with 12 bases between. The CDR3 sequence is 13 residues long. CDR3: CASNPGPNNEQFF. The CDR3 DNA follows: TGCGCCAGCAACCCCGGGCCAAACAATGAGCAGTTCTTC.

This clonotype occurred many times. J is TRBJ1-4 and V is TRBV20-1; D is unresolved. V gave up 3 bases and J gave up 8 bases, with 22 bases separating them. The CDR3 totals 16 residues. Looked up from germline, CDR1 is DFQATT and CDR2 is SNEGSKA (reference sequence). As DNA, the CDR3 is TGCAGTGCTAGTCACCGATCCGGCTACGGGAAGGAAAAACTGTTTTTT. It translates to CSASHRSGYGKEKLFF.

This clonotype has only a few counts. The chain is built from TRBV7-6 and TRBJ2-2, with D maybe TRBD1 (5 bases). Trimming cost V 5 bases and J 1 base, with 14 bases left between them. Germline V CDR1 and CDR2: SGHVS, FNYEAQ. CDR3 length: 16 residues. The CDR3 sequence is CASSPQLQGNTGELFF. The CDR3 region has the DNA TGTGCCAGCAGCCCGCAACTTCAGGGGAACACCGGGGAGCTGTTTTTT.

The chain employs TRBV12-3 or TRBV12-4 and TRBJ2-1; D possibly matches TRBD1 or TRBD2 (5 bases each). The length of the CDR3 is 15 residues. V lost 1 base and J lost 3, with 10 bases in between. In DNA, the CDR3 is TGTGCCAGCAGTTTAGATAGGGACCACTACAATGAGCAGTTCTTC. Translated: CASSLDRDHYNEQFF.

This clonotype was found many times. V and J are TRBV20-1 and TRBJ2-1, with D possibly matching TRBD2 (6 bases). V was cut by 5 bases and J by 5 bases, with 19 bases left in between. Germline lookup yields CDR1 DFQATT and CDR2 SNEGSKA (reference sequence). The CDR3 length is 15 residues. The CDR3 DNA follows: TGCAGTGCTGCCCACGGGGGTGGATTTGACAATGAGCAGTTCTTC. Protein: CSAAHGGGFDNEQFF.

In this sample, this clonotype turned up many times. This sequence joins TRBV5-1 and TRBJ1-1; the D gene is possibly TRBD1 (5 bases). The CDR3 runs to 14 residues. Germline V gene sequence: CDR1 SGHRS, CDR2 YFSETQ. The V end lost 0 bases, the J end lost 4 bases, and 10 bases lay between the germline ends. In DNA form, the CDR3 reads TGCGCCAGCAGCTTGGCCAGGGCCCCCACTGAAGCTTTCTTT. Translating it yields CASSLARAPTEAFF.

This CDR3 is CASSSGGAAFF. The CDR3 bases are TGCGCCAGCAGCAGCGGCGGTGCAGCTTTCTTT. This rearrangement joins TRBV4-3 to TRBJ1-1; no reliable D call. Trimming stripped 5 bases from V and 10 bases from J, with 11 bases between. This CDR3 region has 11 residues. Germline V gene lookup returns CDR1 LGHNA and CDR2 YSLEER.

This clonotype was picked up a small number of times. This chain uses TRBV20-1 with TRBJ1-4; D unclear. CDR3 length: 12 amino acids. The V gene's germline CDR1 is DFQATT and CDR2 SNEGSKA (reference sequence). V lost 5 bases and J 7 bases, leaving 11 bases between the germline ends. CDR3 amino acids: CSARPTGEKLFF. In nucleotides, the CDR3 is TGCAGTGCTCGTCCCACGGGTGAAAAACTGTTTTTT.

This clonotype was detected ten times or more. The chain uses TRBV20-1 and TRBJ2-5; 7 bases are a match to TRBD2. The CDR3 runs 13 residues. Germline CDR1 is DFQATT and CDR2 is SNEGSKA (reference sequence). Germline trimming cut 3 bases from V and 5 bases from J; bases unmatched to any gene: 6. The CDR3: CSASVAGDETQYF. In nucleotides, the CDR3 is TGCAGTGCTAGCGTCGCGGGGGACGAGACCCAGTACTTC.

This clonotype has at least ten counts. The gene calls are TRBV29-1 and TRBJ2-7; 8 nucleotides line up with TRBD1. Germline V gene sequence: CDR1 SQVTM, CDR2 ANQGSEA. The CDR3 has 12 amino acids. The junction had 6 bases not matched to a gene; V was cut back by 5 bases and J by 6 bases. CDR3 coding DNA: TGCAGCGTTTTAGACCAGGGGGCCGAGCAGTACTTC. This sequence encodes CSVLDQGAEQYF.

This clonotype was detected a few times. This chain links TRBV4-3 with TRBJ2-1; D tentatively fits TRBD1 or TRBD2 (6 bases each). The CDR3 length is 15 residues. Germline lookup yields CDR1 LGHNA and CDR2 YSLEER. V lost 0 bases, J lost 9 bases, and 15 bases lay in between. CDR3 loop: CASSQEGGTLGEQFF. DNA for the CDR3: TGCGCCAGCAGCCAAGAGGGGGGCACCTTGGGTGAGCAGTTCTTC.

This clonotype has a handful of counts. The chain carries TRBV7-6 and TRBJ1-4; D might be TRBD1 (5 bases). In germline, CDR1 is SGHVS, CDR2 FNYEAQ. The CDR3 is made up of 15 amino acids. The germline V and J ends were trimmed by 4 bases and 6 bases, with 15 bases remaining between them. DNA of the CDR3: TGTGCCAGCAGCTGGACACCGGGGAATCATGAAAAACTGTTTTTT. Its protein product is CASSWTPGNHEKLFF.